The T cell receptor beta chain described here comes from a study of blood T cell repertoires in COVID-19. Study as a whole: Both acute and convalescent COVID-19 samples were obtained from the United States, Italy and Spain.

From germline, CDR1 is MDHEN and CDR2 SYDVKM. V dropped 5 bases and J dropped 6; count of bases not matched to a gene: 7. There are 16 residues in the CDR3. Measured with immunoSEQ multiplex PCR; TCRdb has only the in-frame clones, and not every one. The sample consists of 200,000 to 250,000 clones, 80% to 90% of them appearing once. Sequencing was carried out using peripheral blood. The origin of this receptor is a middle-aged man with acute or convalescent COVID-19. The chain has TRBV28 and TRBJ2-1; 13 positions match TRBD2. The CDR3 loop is CASSGTSGIRGNEQFF. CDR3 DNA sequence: TGTGCCAGCAGTGGGACTAGCGGGATTCGGGGCAATGAGCAGTTCTTC.